This T cell receptor (beta chain) was obtained from a study of control samples from healthy donors and cancer patients. The assay was immunoSEQ multiplex PCR, and TCRdb's table has in-frame clones only and misses some. This table has around 180,000 clones, approximately 92% appearing once. The receptor was isolated from a woman aged 40 to 50 in good health. Material: blood.

CDR3 residues: CASSQAAGTGDEKLFF. The CDR3 region has the DNA TGTGCCAGCAGCCAAGCCGCCGGGACAGGGGATGAAAAACTGTTTTTT. The V call is TRBV4-2, the J call TRBJ1-4; 10 nucleotides agree with TRBD1. With V trimmed by 1 base and J by 6 bases, 5 bases remained unmatched. This CDR3 comprises 16 residues. Per the germline V gene, CDR1 is LGHNA and CDR2 is YNFKEQ.